These 19 T cell receptor beta chains were sequenced from one sample in a study of CD8+ T cells in alopecia areata (dated by TCRdb to 2016 to 2018). What this sample's time point label stands for: baseline before oral tofacitinib. The receptor library was made with the immunoSEQ multiplex PCR assay. For TCR sequencing, RNA was extracted from every sample and reverse transcribed into cDNA to serve as template. Held by TCRdb, this immuneACCESS table contains in-frame sequences only and omits some clones. Under half of the omission traces to an unresolved V gene where checked; the cause of the rest is unknown. The sample includes approximately 180,000 clones, with around 71% observed a single time. The biggest ten clones account for around 10% of the sample. Sequenced here: CD8+ T cells sorted from blood, sampled at week 0. The receptors stem from a human donor with alopecia areata.

This chain joins TRBV2 and TRBJ1-1; possible D gene TRBD1, 6 bases. Trimming took off 10 bases at V and 1 base at J, with 19 bases between the two ends. CDR1 and CDR2 from the germline V gene are SNHLY and FYNNEI. CDR3 size: 15 residues. CDR3 sequence: CANVTRGSPNTEAFF. Written as DNA, the CDR3 is TGTGCCAACGTTACCAGGGGATCGCCGAACACTGAAGCTTTCTTT. The complete variable domain, with remaining parts taken from reference TRBV2 and TRBJ1-1, reads EPEVTQTPSHQVTQMGQEVILRCVPISNHLYFYWYRQILGQKVEFLVSFYNNEISEKSEIFDDQFSVERPDGSNFTLKIRSTKLEDSAMYFCANVTRGSPNTEAFFGQGTRLTVV.

The chain has TRBV5-1 and TRBJ1-1; no clear D. CDR1 and CDR2 from the germline V gene are SGHRS and YFSETQ. V was clipped by 6 bases and J by 1 base, with 4 bases between them. The CDR3 has 11 amino acids. The CDR3 DNA sequence: TGCGCCAGCAAGGGGAACACTGAAGCTTTCTTT. Amino acids: CASKGNTEAFF.

Notes on this clone: The sample carries other DNA sequences with the same CDR3. This chain joins TRBV10-3 and TRBJ2-7; D remains ambiguous. Per the germline V gene, CDR1 is ENHRY and CDR2 is SYGVKD. The CDR3 loop spans 11 amino acids. V lost 2 bases and J 4 bases, leaving 3 bases between the germline ends. For the CDR3, the DNA is TGTGCCATCAGTGAGGGGTACGAGCAGTACTTC. It specifies CAISEGYEQYF.

J is TRBJ2-5 and V is TRBV4-1; 7 bases are shared with TRBD1. The V segment lost 2 bases and the J segment 2 bases; nucleotides outside the gene matches: 8. The CDR3 runs 16 residues. Germline V gene data show CDR1 as MGHRA and CDR2 as YSYEKL. The CDR3 loop is CASSQRPDRAQETQYF. As DNA, the CDR3 is TGCGCCAGCAGCCAAAGACCAGACAGGGCTCAAGAGACCCAGTACTTC.

CDR3 region: CASSVAPAYGYTF. The CDR3 DNA follows: TGTGCCAGCAGCGTAGCCCCAGCCTATGGCTACACCTTC. The chain recombines TRBV9 with TRBJ1-2; no definite D call. Germline V gives CDR1 SGDLS, CDR2 YYNGEE. V was clipped by 0 bases and J by 4 bases, with 7 bases between them. This CDR3 is 13 amino acids long.

The chain recombines TRBV10-2 with TRBJ2-3; tentatively, D is TRBD1 or TRBD2 (5 bases each). CDR1 is WSHSY and CDR2 is SAAADI in the germline V gene. The CDR3 spans 24 residues. V was shortened by 4 bases and J by 7 bases, with 45 bases between the two germline ends. The CDR3 loop reads CASSGVDLSSGTEAPRGHRYTQYF. In DNA, the CDR3 is TGCGCCAGCAGTGGGGTGGACCTATCCTCCGGGACCGAGGCGCCCCGAGGTCACAGATATACGCAGTATTTT.

The V call is TRBV20-1, the J call TRBJ1-1; D unresolved. Germline V gene data show CDR1 as DFQATT and CDR2 as SNEGSKA (reference sequence). V dropped 2 bases and J dropped 7 bases, with 8 bases sitting between them. This CDR3 comprises 11 residues. CDR3 bases: TGCAGTGCTAGACACTATAGTGAAGCTTTCTTT. Protein sequence: CSARHYSEAFF.

The chain employs TRBV5-4 and TRBJ1-6, with 9 bases that match TRBD1. The V segment lost 2 bases and the J segment 8 bases; nucleotides outside the gene matches: 8. CDR3 size: 16 residues. The germline V gene encodes CDR1 SGHNT and CDR2 YYREEE (reference sequence). CDR3 protein: CASSFTTGGGDSPLHF. In DNA form, the CDR3 reads TGTGCCAGCAGCTTTACAACAGGGGGCGGCGATTCACCCCTCCACTTT.

This chain connects TRBV14 to TRBJ1-2; TRBD1 is a possible D gene (5 bases). Germline lookup yields CDR1 SGHDN and CDR2 FVKESK. V was cut by 0 bases and J by 11 bases, with 10 bases left in between. The CDR3 loop spans 12 amino acids. The CDR3 sequence: CASSQEGLVYTF. CDR3 DNA sequence: TGTGCCAGCAGCCAAGAGGGGCTAGTTTACACCTTC.

This clone was recorded a few times. The rearrangement links TRBV6-1 to TRBJ2-3; possible D gene TRBD1, 5 bases. This CDR3 comprises 15 residues. Germline-derived CDR1 and CDR2 are MNHNS and SASEGT. V was shortened by 2 bases and J by 6 bases, with 15 bases between the two germline ends. The CDR3, as DNA: TGTGCCAGCAGTGAACCACCAGGACACGAGGATACGCAGTATTTT. Protein product: CASSEPPGHEDTQYF.

The genes are TRBV2 and TRBJ2-7, with a tentative D call TRBD1 (5 bases). CDR1 and CDR2 (germline): SNHLY, FYNNEI. The CDR3 runs 15 residues. The V end lost 6 bases, the J end lost 2 bases, and 17 bases lay between the germline ends. The CDR3 reads CASSQERTRAYEQYF. CDR3 in DNA: TGTGCCAGCAGCCAGGAAAGGACAAGGGCCTACGAGCAGTACTTC.

The chain combines TRBV4-2 with TRBJ2-2; weak D call: TRBD1 (6 bases). V lost 0 bases and J 5 bases, leaving 16 bases between the germline ends. The germline gives CDR1 LGHNA, CDR2 YNFKEQ. The CDR3 has 17 residues. The CDR3 bases are TGTGCCAGCAGCCAAGAGAGGAGTACAGGGAAAACCGGGGAGCTGTTTTTT. Protein product: CASSQERSTGKTGELFF.

This chain links TRBV13 with TRBJ1-2, with TRBD1 as a possible D gene (5 bases). The germline V and J ends were trimmed by 4 bases and 6 bases, with 18 bases remaining between them. Looked up from germline, CDR1 is PRHDT and CDR2 is FYEKMQ (reference sequence). The CDR3 totals 15 residues. The CDR3 region is CASSYTRGGSHGYTF. In nucleotides, the CDR3 is TGTGCCAGCAGCTACACCCGTGGGGGTAGCCATGGCTACACCTTC.

This clone was observed a single time. The rearrangement joins TRBV7-2 to TRBJ2-5; D tentatively reads TRBD1 or TRBD2 (5 bases each). CDR3 length equals 15 residues. V was pared by 3 bases and J by 4 bases, with 15 bases between. Germline CDR1 SGHTA, CDR2 FQGNSA. As DNA, the CDR3 is TGTGCCAGCAGCTTGGCCCCCGGGACGGGAGAGACCCAGTACTTC. The encoded protein is CASSLAPGTGETQYF.

This clone was detected many times. The chain couples TRBV6-6 to TRBJ2-7; D gene unclear. CDR1 is MNHNY, CDR2 SVGAGI, per germline (reference sequence). V was trimmed by 6 bases and J by 1 base, leaving 10 bases between them. CDR3 size: 13 residues. CDR3 residues: CASSPAPSYEQYF. The DNA of the CDR3 is TGTGCCAGCAGCCCAGCACCGTCCTACGAGCAGTACTTC.

As for this clone: Germline and junction disagree at one end, which may indicate a read error. The V call is TRBV5-8, the J call TRBJ1-1; no firm D call. From germline, CDR1 is SGHTS and CDR2 YDEGEE. This CDR3 region has 13 residues. CDR3 loop: CASSLAPNTEAFF. In DNA, the CDR3 is TGTGCCAGCAGCCTAGCACCTAACACGGAAGCTTTCTTT.

The genes are TRBV7-9 and TRBJ1-2, with unresolved D. The CDR3 is 15 amino acids. Germline values: CDR1 SEHNR, CDR2 FQNEAQ (reference sequence). V was trimmed by 0 bases and J by 2 bases, leaving 10 bases between them. CDR3 residues: CASSLALSPNYGYTF. As DNA, the CDR3 is TGTGCCAGCAGCTTAGCCCTCTCCCCAAACTATGGCTACACCTTC.

The chain carries TRBV12-5 and TRBJ2-5, with D possibly TRBD1 on 6 matching bases. The CDR3 contains 15 residues. CDR1 LGHNT and CDR2 FRNRAP come from the germline V gene. V lost 5 bases and J lost 4, with 17 bases in between. CDR3 bases: TGTGCTAGTGGTCTCGGGACAACGACGCTAGAGACCCAGTACTTC. Translated, it gives CASGLGTTTLETQYF.

The V call is TRBV11-2, the J call TRBJ2-7; 10 bases fit TRBD2. After removal of 3 bases from V and 2 bases from J, the junction contained 7 bases not matched to a gene. This CDR3 has 16 residues. Germline V gives CDR1 SGHAT, CDR2 FQNNGV. This chain's CDR3 is CASSLLAGGIPYEQYF. The CDR3, as DNA: TGTGCCAGCAGCTTGTTAGCGGGGGGCATACCCTACGAGCAGTACTTC.